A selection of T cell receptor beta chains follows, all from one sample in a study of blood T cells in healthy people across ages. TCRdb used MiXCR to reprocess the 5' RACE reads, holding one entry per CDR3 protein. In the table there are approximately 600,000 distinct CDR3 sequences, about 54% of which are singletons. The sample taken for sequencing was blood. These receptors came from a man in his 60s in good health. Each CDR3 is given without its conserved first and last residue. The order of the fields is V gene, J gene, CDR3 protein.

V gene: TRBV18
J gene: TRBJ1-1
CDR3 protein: ASSPRETGSAF

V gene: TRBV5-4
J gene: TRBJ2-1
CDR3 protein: ASSRDRGPYNEQF

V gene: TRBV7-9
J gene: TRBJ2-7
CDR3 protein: ASNLEFRDRPYEQY

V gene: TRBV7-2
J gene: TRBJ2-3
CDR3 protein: ASSRDRAADTQY

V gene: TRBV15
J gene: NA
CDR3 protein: ATSRGGSQGGEQY

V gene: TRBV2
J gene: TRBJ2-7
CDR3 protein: ASTNSPGHSYEQY

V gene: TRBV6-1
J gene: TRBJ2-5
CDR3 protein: ASSESYRSQETQY

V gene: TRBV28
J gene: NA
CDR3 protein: ASSFPGTGIPHEQY

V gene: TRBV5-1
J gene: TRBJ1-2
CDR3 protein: ASSYMTENYGYT

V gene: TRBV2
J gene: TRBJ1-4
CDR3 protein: ASSDGTGKPPTNEKLF

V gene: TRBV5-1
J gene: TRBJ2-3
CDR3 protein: ASSSQVSTDTQY

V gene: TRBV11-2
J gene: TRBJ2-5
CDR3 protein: ASSLDIRQGWQETQY

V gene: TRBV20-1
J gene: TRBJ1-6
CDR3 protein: SARWGSPLH

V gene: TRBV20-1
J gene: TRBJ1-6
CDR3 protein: SAVSGQLHNSPLH

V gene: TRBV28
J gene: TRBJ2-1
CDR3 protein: ASSVPGLALNEQF

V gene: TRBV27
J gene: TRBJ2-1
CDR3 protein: ASRGGASYNEQF

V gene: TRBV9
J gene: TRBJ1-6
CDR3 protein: ASSPNLSSPLH

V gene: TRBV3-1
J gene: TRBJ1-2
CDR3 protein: ASSQGAVGTGSNYGYT

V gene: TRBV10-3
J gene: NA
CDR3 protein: AIRGTSLAGTQY

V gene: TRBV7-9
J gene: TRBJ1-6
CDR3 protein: ASSFGTGLRSPLH

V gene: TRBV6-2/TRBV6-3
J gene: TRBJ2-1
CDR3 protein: ASSYSLPGLAGPGDEQF

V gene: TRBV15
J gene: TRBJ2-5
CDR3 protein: ATSRGGTSRETQY

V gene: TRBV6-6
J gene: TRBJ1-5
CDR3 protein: ASSYIGDSNQPQH

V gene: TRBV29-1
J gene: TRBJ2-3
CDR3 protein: SVEGGRTLTDTQY

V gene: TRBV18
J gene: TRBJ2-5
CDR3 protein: ASSRWTDQETQY

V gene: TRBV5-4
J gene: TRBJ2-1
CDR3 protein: ASSLPQGAAEQF

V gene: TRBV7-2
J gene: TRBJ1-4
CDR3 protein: AGSLQGTTNEKLF

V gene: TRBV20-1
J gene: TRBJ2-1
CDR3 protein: SARDLLGTYNEQF

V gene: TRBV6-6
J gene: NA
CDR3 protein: ASTQGQGLPYEQY

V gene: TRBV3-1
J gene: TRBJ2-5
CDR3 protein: ASSRNTGPQETQY

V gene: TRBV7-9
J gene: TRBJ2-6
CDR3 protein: ASSHALAFASVSGANVLT

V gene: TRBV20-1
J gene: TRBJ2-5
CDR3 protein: SAGRGSQETQY

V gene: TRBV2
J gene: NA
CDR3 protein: ASRGSGAGLQETQY

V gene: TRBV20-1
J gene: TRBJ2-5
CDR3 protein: SASGGASQETQY

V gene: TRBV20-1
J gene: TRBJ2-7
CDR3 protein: SARDLQWNEQY

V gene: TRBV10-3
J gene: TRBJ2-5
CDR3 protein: AIMGGMGDNEQY

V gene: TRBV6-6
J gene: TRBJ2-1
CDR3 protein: ASSYGQGYSYNEQF

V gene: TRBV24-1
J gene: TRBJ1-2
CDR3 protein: ATSGSAEGGYT

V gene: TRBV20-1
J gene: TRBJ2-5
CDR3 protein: SAPPASGQETQY

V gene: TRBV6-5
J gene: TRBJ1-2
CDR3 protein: ASSYDGTYGYT

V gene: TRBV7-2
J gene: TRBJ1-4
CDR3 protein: ASSLAGINEKLF

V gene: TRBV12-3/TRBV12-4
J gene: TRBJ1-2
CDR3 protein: ASSHPQGQGSGGYT

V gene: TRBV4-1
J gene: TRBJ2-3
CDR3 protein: ASSPMGSGTDTQY

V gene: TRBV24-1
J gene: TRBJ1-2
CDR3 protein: ATSDWSSGYGYT

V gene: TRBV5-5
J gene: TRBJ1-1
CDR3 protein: ASSLEGSNTEAF

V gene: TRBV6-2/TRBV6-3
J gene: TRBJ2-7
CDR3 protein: ASSSPGQGPYEQY

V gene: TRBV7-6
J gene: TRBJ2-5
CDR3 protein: ASSPSPNAETQY

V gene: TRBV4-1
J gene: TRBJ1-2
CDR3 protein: ASSQEVGANYGYT

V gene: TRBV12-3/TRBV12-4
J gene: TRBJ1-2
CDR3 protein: ASSLSPALRRYT

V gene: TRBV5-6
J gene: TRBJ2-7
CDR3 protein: ASSWDTEQY

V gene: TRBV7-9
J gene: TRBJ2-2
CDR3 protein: ASSLAFLGQDSNGELF

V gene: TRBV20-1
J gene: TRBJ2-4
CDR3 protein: SAPLTSGNIQY

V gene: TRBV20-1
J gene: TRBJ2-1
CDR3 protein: SALAGVTYNEQF

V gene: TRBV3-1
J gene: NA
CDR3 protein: ASSASGTGYHEQY

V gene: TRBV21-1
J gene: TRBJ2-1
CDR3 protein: ASSEQF